This T cell receptor beta chain is from a study of blood T cell repertoires in COVID-19. Across the whole study: Spain, Italy and the United States supplied samples that represented acute and convalescent COVID-19.

V lost 7 bases to trimming and J lost 1 base, with 14 bases between them. CDR1 and CDR2 from the germline V gene are MRHNA and SNTAGT. This CDR3 contains 16 residues. Some clones are missing from TCRdb's copy, which holds only in-frame ones; the method was immunoSEQ multiplex PCR. The top ten clones hold roughly 15% of a sample with about 47,000 clones, approximately 88% of them seen once. The sequence derives from a man aged 60 to 75 with active COVID-19. Sequencing input: peripheral blood. V and J are TRBV6-4 and TRBJ2-6, with D possibly TRBD2 on 7 matching bases. The CDR3 DNA is TGTGCCAGCACACCCGAGGGGGGGTCTGGGGCCAACGTCCTGACTTTC. Its translation: CASTPEGGSGANVLTF.